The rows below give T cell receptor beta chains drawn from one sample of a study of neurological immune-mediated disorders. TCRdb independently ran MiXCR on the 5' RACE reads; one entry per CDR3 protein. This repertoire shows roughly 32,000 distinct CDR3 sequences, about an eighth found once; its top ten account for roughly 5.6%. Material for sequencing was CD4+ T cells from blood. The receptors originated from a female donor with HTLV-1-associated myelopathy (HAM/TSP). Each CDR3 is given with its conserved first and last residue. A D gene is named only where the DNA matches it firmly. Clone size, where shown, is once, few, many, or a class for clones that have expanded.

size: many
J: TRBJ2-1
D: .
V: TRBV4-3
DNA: TGCGCCAGCAGCCAAGTCGCGGCTTCGGGAAACAATGAGCAGTTCTTC
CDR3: CASSQVAASGNNEQFF

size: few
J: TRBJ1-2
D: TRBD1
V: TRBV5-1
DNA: TGCGCCAGCAGCTTCCTACAGGGGGCGGAAGGCTACACCTTC
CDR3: CASSFLQGAEGYTF

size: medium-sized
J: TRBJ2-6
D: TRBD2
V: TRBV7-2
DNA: TGTGCCAGCAGCTTAGCGTGGGGACTAGCGAACTCTGGGGCCAACGTCCTGACTTTC
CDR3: CASSLAWGLANSGANVLTF

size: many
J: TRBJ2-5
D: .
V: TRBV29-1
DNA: TGCAGCTTGGGACGCCCACAAGAGACCCAGTACTTC
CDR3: CSLGRPQETQYF

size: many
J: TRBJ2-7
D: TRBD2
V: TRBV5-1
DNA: TGCGCCAGCAGCTTGGAGTGGCGGGAGGGCTTCTACGAGCAGTACTTC
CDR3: CASSLEWREGFYEQYF

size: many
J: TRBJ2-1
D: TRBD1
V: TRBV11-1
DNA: TGTGCCAGCAGCTCAGAAGGACAGGTCTACAATGAGCAGTTCTTC
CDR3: CASSSEGQVYNEQFF

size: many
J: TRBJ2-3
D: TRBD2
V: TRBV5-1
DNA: TGCGCCAGCAGCTTGGATGGGCGGGGGGGCCCAGATACGCAGTATTTT
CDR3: CASSLDGRGGPDTQYF

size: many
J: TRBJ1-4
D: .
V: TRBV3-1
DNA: TGTGCCAGCAGCAAGAACGGCATGGGTGAAAAACTGTTTTTT
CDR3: CASSKNGMGEKLFF

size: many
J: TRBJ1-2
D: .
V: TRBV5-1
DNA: TGCGCCAGCAGTTTTTCCCAACAAGACTTAGGTGGCTACACCTTC
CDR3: CASSFSQQDLGGYTF

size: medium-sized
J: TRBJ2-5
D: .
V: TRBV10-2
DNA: TGCGCCAGCAGTGAGTTGCCCCGGGAGACCCAGTACTTC
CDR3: CASSELPRETQYF

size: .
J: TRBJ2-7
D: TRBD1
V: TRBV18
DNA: TGTGCCAGCTCACCTCATACAGGGGCGGAGCAGTACTTC
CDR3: CASSPHTGAEQYF

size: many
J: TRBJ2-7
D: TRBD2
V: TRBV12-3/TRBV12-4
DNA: TGTGCCAGCAGCCACTCGACTAGCGGGAGTCACGAGCAGTACTTC
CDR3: CASSHSTSGSHEQYF

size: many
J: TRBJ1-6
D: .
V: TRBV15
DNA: TGTGCCACCAGCGTAGTACAGGGAATAAATTCACCCCTCCACTTT
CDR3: CATSVVQGINSPLHF

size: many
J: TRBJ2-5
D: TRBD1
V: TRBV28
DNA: TGTGCCAGCAGTCTCTGGACCAGGGGGCGGGAGACCCAGTACTTC
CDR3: CASSLWTRGRETQYF

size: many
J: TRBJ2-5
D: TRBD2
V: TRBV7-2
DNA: TGTGCCAGCAGCCTAAATAGCGGGGGGTTTGAGACCCAGTACTTC
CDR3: CASSLNSGGFETQYF

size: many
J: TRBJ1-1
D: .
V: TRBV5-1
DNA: TGCGCCAGCAGCTTGGCAAGAGGCGGTCGGATGAACACTGAAGCTTTCTTT
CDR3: CASSLARGGRMNTEAFF

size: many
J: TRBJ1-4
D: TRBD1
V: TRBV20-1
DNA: TGCAGTGCTCTCCCAGACAGGGGGTTTGAAAAACTGTTTTTT
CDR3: CSALPDRGFEKLFF

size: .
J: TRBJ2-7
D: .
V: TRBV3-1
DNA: TGTGCCAGCAGCCAAGATACCTACGAGCAGTACTTC
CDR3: CASSQDTYEQYF

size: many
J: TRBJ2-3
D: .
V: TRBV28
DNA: TGTGCCAGCAGTCCCCCCTTCGGGCAGCACCTTACGCAGTATTTT
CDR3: CASSPPFGQHLTQYF

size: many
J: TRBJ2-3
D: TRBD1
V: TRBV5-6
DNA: TGTGCCAGCACCGTAGAACAGGGGGCGGGAGATACGCAGTATTTT
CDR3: CASTVEQGAGDTQYF

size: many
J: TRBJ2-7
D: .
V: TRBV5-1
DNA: TGCGCCAGCAGCTGGGACAGAGGCGGGATGGAGCAGTACTTC
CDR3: CASSWDRGGMEQYF

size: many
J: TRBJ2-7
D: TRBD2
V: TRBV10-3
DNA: TGTGCCATCAGTGGGACTAGCGGGGGGAATGCCTACGAGCAGTACTTC
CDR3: CAISGTSGGNAYEQYF

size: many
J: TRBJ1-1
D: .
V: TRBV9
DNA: TGTGCCAGCAGCGTAGCTCTGGGGGGGAACACTGAAGCTTTCTTT
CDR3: CASSVALGGNTEAFF

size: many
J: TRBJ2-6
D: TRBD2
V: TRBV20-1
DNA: TGCAGTGCTAGTATAGCGGGACGGTCTGGGGCCAACGTCCTGACTTTC
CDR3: CSASIAGRSGANVLTF

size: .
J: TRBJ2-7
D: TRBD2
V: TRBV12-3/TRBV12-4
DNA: TGCGCCAGCAGTTTATTCTTAGCGGGGGGATTATCCTACGAGCAGTACTTC
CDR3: CASSLFLAGGLSYEQYF

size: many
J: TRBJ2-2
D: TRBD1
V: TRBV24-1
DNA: TGTGCCACCTCCGGACAGGGGTATACCGGGGAGCTGTTTTTT
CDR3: CATSGQGYTGELFF

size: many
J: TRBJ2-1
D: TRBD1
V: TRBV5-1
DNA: TGCGCCAGCAGCTTGGACGACAGGGGGTTGCAAACGTTCTTC
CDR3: CASSLDDRGLQTFF

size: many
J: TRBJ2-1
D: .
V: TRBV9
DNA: TGTGCCAGCAGCGTAGTGGACGGTAACTACAATGAGCAGTTCTTC
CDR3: CASSVVDGNYNEQFF

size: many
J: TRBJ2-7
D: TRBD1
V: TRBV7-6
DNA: TGTGCCAGCAGCTTAGCCGGGACAGACTACGAGCAGTACTTC
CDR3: CASSLAGTDYEQYF

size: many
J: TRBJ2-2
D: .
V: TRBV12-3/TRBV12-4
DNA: TGTGCCAGCAGGCAAAATGGGGCCGGGGAGCTGTTTTTT
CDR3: CASRQNGAGELFF

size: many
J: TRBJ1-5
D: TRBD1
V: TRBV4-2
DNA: TGTGCCAGCAGCCCCAGGGGGCCTGGACAGCCCCAGCATTTT
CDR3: CASSPRGPGQPQHF

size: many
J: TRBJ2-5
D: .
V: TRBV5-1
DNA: TGCGCCAGCAGCTTGACAGGTTCGACCCAGTACTTC
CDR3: CASSLTGSTQYF

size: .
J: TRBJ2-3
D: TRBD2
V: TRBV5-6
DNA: TGTGCCAGCAGCTTCGCCGGGACTAGCGGGGGGGCAGATACGCAGTATTTT
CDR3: CASSFAGTSGGADTQYF

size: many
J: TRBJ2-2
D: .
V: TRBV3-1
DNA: TGTGCCAGCAGCCCCCAAGTTTTCGCCACTACCGGGGAGCTGTTTTTT
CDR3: CASSPQVFATTGELFF

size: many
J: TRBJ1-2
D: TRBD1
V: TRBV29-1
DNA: TGCAGCGTTGCGACAGGGTCTATGGACTACACCTTC
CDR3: CSVATGSMDYTF

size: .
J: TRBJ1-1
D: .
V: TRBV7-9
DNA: TGTGCCAGCAGCTTGGGGAATGGAGGCACTGAAGCTTTCTTT
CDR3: CASSLGNGGTEAFF

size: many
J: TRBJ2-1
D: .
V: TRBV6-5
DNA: TGTGCCAGCAGTTTGGTCAGCCCGCCAGACTACAATGAGCAGTTCTTC
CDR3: CASSLVSPPDYNEQFF

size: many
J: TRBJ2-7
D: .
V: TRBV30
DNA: TGTGCCTGGGGAGAAACCTACGAGCAGTACTTC
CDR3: CAWGETYEQYF

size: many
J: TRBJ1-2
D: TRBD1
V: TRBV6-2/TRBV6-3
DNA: TGTGCCAGCAGGACTCCGGGACAGGGCGACTATGGCTACACCTTC
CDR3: CASRTPGQGDYGYTF

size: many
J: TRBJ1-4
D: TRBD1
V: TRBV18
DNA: TGTGCCAGCTCACCATCCGGGACAGGAATACTGAATGAAAAACTGTTTTTT
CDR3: CASSPSGTGILNEKLFF

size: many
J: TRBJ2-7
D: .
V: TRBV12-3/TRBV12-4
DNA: TGTGCCAGCAGTTCCGGGACATCCCACTACGAGCAGTACTTC
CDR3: CASSSGTSHYEQYF